Below are 8 T cell receptor beta chains sequenced from a single sample in a study of cytomegalovirus exposure and HLA in healthy donors. The PCR made use of 60 Vbeta and 13 Jbeta primers. Generated by immunoSEQ multiplex PCR, the TCRdb table keeps only in-frame clones and is missing some. The table lists around 150,000 clones, 77% of them singletons, with under 5.5% in the top ten. The sample consisted of PBMCs. All receptors derive from a woman between 45 and 65 years old in good health and CMV-seronegative.

This clone has just a few counts. Other DNA sequences in this specimen translate into the identical CDR3. The chain uses TRBV2 and TRBJ2-5, with 8 nucleotides matching TRBD1. This CDR3 has 14 amino acids. The V and J ends lost 6 bases and 5 bases, in that order; junction bases with no gene match: 8. Germline values: CDR1 SNHLY, CDR2 FYNNEI. CDR3 DNA sequence: TGTGCCAGCAGCGCAGACAGGGGCAGGGAGACCCAGTACTTC. Translating gives CASSADRGRETQYF.

This clone has only a few counts. The rearrangement joins TRBV4-1 to TRBJ1-1; D is possibly TRBD1 (5 bases). The CDR3 has 15 residues. Germline lookup yields CDR1 MGHRA and CDR2 YSYEKL. V lost 3 bases and J 5 bases, leaving 16 bases between the germline ends. CDR3: CASSQSGTRWTEAFF. CDR3 nucleotides: TGCGCCAGCAGCCAGTCCGGGACTAGATGGACTGAAGCTTTCTTT.

This chain joins TRBV5-4 and TRBJ2-1, with 8 bases that match TRBD2. The CDR3 runs to 16 residues. Looked up from germline, CDR1 is SGHNT and CDR2 is YYREEE (reference sequence). V was clipped by 4 bases and J by 9 bases; unmatched bases: 15. The CDR3 here is CASSHISGGGEGEQFF. The CDR3 region has the DNA TGTGCCAGCAGCCATATCAGCGGGGGAGGAGAGGGTGAGCAGTTCTTC.

The V gene is TRBV27, the J gene TRBJ2-1, with 16 bases aligning to TRBD2. The CDR3 is 17 residues long. V was pared by 4 bases and J by 4 bases, with 4 bases of the junction left unmatched. Germline loops: CDR1 MNHEY, CDR2 SMNVEV (reference sequence). DNA for the CDR3: TGTGCCAGCAGTTCGGGACTAGCGGGGGGGCTGTACAATGAGCAGTTCTTC. Protein: CASSSGLAGGLYNEQFF.

The chain links TRBV12-5 to TRBJ1-2; no definite D call. The V gene lost 9 bases and the J gene lost 4 bases, with 15 bases spanning the gap. CDR1 is LGHNT, CDR2 FRNRAP, per germline. This CDR3 comprises 13 residues. CDR3 nucleotide sequence: TGTGCTAGAAGCCGGAGGCCGACCTATGGCTACACCTTC. This codes for CARSRRPTYGYTF. The full variable domain, its missing parts supplied by reference TRBV12-5 and TRBJ1-2, is DARVTQTPRHKVTEMGQEVTMRCQPILGHNTVFWYRQTMMQGLELLAYFRNRAPLDDSGMPKDRFSAEMPDATLATLKIQPSEPRDSAVYFCARSRRPTYGYTFGSGTRLTVV.

The CDR3 DNA follows: TGTGCCAGTAGTATAAATCGGGACTATGGCTACACCTTC. Protein sequence: CASSINRDYGYTF. V and J are TRBV19 and TRBJ1-2; D is ambiguous. CDR1 is LNHDA, CDR2 SQIVND, per germline (reference sequence). CDR3 length: 13 amino acids. V dropped 2 bases and J dropped 3 bases, with 7 bases sitting between them.

The rearrangement joins TRBV23-1 to TRBJ1-6, with a tentative D call TRBD1 (6 bases). TRBV23-1 is designated an ORF whose function remains uncertain. This CDR3 region has 16 residues. Deletions cut 6 bases from V and 7 bases from J, with 19 bases between. For the CDR3, the DNA is TGCGCCAGCAGACCGAGACAGGTAGGGTGGAATTCACCCCTCCACTTT. Its translation is CASRPRQVGWNSPLHF.

This chain uses TRBV27 with TRBJ1-1; possibly TRBD1 for D (6 bases). This CDR3 comprises 17 residues. V was shortened by 5 bases and J by 1 base, with 20 bases between the two germline ends. CDR1 is MNHEY, CDR2 SMNVEV, per germline (reference sequence). In DNA form, the CDR3 reads TGTGCCAGCAGTCCTCTTTTGGGGGGGCGAAGGAACACTGAAGCTTTCTTT. This codes for CASSPLLGGRRNTEAFF.